Listed below are T cell receptor beta chains from one sample, sequenced in a study of PD-1 blockade in classical Hodgkin lymphoma. Assay: immunoSEQ multiplex PCR; the TCRdb copy retains only in-frame clones and omits some. This table holds around 92,000 clones, over 80% found once. This specimen consisted of peripheral blood mononuclear cells (PBMCs), obtained before the fourth cycle of nivolumab. The source of these receptors is a human donor with classical Hodgkin lymphoma. Each CDR3 is given with its conserved first and last residue. Each record gives: D gene, clone size, V gene, J gene, CDR3 protein, CDR3 DNA. D genes are given only for firm matches. Clone size is shown for a subset of rows, as once, few, many or a class of expanded clone.

TRBD2	-	TRBV5-1	TRBJ2-7	CASSLAGLAGDYEQYF	TGCGCCAGCAGCTTGGCAGGACTAGCGGGAGACTACGAGCAGTACTTC
-	-	TRBV19	TRBJ1-5	CASSPTQRQPGNQPQHF	TGTGCCAGTAGTCCTACCCAACGTCAACCAGGCAATCAGCCCCAGCATTTT
TRBD1	-	TRBV6-6	TRBJ1-1	CASVSQGARGTEAFF	TGTGCCAGCGTTAGTCAGGGGGCGCGGGGCACTGAAGCTTTCTTT
TRBD2	-	TRBV5-4	TRBJ2-5	CASSLDSGSWETQYF	TGTGCCAGCAGCTTGGATAGCGGGAGTTGGGAGACCCAGTACTTC
TRBD1	-	TRBV19	TRBJ1-2	CASSTLLGTAYGYTF	TGTGCCAGTAGTACTCTCCTTGGGACAGCCTATGGCTACACCTTC
TRBD1	-	TRBV27	TRBJ1-4	CASSSRQGYNEKLFF	TGTGCCAGCAGCAGTCGACAGGGTTACAATGAAAAACTGTTTTTT
-	-	TRBV30	TRBJ2-5	CAWQAGPRTQYF	TGTGCCTGGCAGGCGGGCCCCCGGACCCAGTACTTC
-	-	TRBV19	TRBJ2-7	CASSFGGQTYEQYF	TGTGCCAGTAGTTTCGGGGGGCAAACTTACGAGCAGTACTTC
TRBD2	-	TRBV5-1	TRBJ2-5	CASSLERGVVIETQYF	TGCGCCAGCAGCTTGGAGCGGGGGGTGGTGATCGAGACCCAGTACTTC
TRBD1	-	TRBV30	TRBJ2-2	CAWSLPQTTGQAGELFF	TGTGCCTGGAGTCTCCCCCAAACGACAGGACAGGCAGGGGAGCTGTTTTTT
TRBD2	-	TRBV30	TRBJ2-5	CAWSVGLADKETQYF	TGTGCCTGGAGTGTAGGACTAGCGGACAAGGAGACCCAGTACTTC
-	-	TRBV7-8	TRBJ1-5	CASSLAPRQPQHF	TGTGCCAGCAGCTTAGCGCCGCGTCAGCCCCAGCATTTT
-	-	TRBV28	TRBJ1-4	CASSSPGFLNEKLFF	TGTGCCAGCAGTTCCCCAGGATTTCTTAATGAAAAACTGTTTTTT
-	-	TRBV14	TRBJ2-1	CASSQDPIWGYNEQFF	TGTGCCAGCAGCCAAGATCCGATATGGGGATACAATGAGCAGTTCTTC
-	-	TRBV19	TRBJ1-3	CASHRAGTNTIYF	TGTGCCAGCCACAGGGCTGGTACGAACACCATATATTTT
-	-	TRBV10-3	TRBJ2-1	CAISEANEQFF	TGTGCCATCAGTGAGGCCAATGAGCAGTTCTTC
TRBD1	once	TRBV7-9	TRBJ2-7	CASSSGQGSHYEQYF	TGTGCCAGCAGCTCGGGACAGGGGAGCCACTACGAGCAGTACTTC